This passage covers 8 T cell receptor beta chains from one sample sequenced in a study of CD8 T cells in ankylosing spondylitis. Each CDR3 protein gets one entry after TCRdb re-called the 5' RACE reads with MiXCR. The sample shows around 280,000 distinct CDR3 sequences, 20% of them seen only once. Material: blood, either unsorted or a sorted T cell fraction (not recorded which). These receptors were collected from a male donor with ankylosing spondylitis or in good health (not recorded which).

This clonotype occurred many times. The chain couples TRBV27 to TRBJ2-3; D is possibly TRBD2 (6 bases). The CDR3 contains 16 residues. The germline V gene encodes CDR1 MNHEY and CDR2 SMNVEV (reference sequence). V was pared by 4 bases and J by 4 bases, with 18 bases between. DNA for the CDR3: TGTGCCAGCAGTTCGGCGACTAGATTGGTCCCAGATACGCAGTATTTT. As protein: CASSSATRLVPDTQYF.

V is TRBV7-9 and J is TRBJ1-4; the D gene is possibly TRBD1 (5 bases). V lost 5 bases, J lost 4 bases, and 17 bases lay in between. Germline CDR1 and CDR2: SEHNR and FQNEAQ (reference sequence). This CDR3 has 16 residues. This CDR3 is CASSSKRGADNEKLFF. CDR3 bases: TGTGCCAGCAGCAGCAAGCGTGGGGCTGATAATGAAAAACTGTTTTTT.

This sequence joins TRBV5-1 and TRBJ1-5; TRBD1 agrees at 10 bases. There are 14 residues in the CDR3. V gave up 2 bases and J gave up 7 bases; unmatched junction bases: 3. Germline CDR1 SGHRS, CDR2 YFSETQ. In nucleotides, the CDR3 is TGCGCCAGCAGCTTTGGGACAGGGGAGCAGCCCCAGCATTTT. Translated, it gives CASSFGTGEQPQHF.

The genes are TRBV2 and TRBJ1-3; 10 positions match TRBD1. CDR3 length equals 14 residues. Germline V gives CDR1 SNHLY, CDR2 FYNNEI. V lost 6 bases and J lost 4; bases outside the gene matches: 3. CDR3 protein: CASRATGGGNTIYF. CDR3 nucleotides: TGTGCCAGCAGAGCGACAGGGGGCGGAAACACCATATATTTT.

This clonotype was picked up a small number of times. This chain joins TRBV6-2 or TRBV6-3 and TRBJ2-2, with D possibly TRBD2 on 6 matching bases. Germline V gene lookup returns CDR1 MNHEY and CDR2 SVGEGT. The V end lost 5 bases, the J end lost 1 base, and 11 bases lay between the germline ends. CDR3 length equals 15 residues. DNA for the CDR3: TGTGCCAGCAGTCGTCACGGGGGGAACACCGGGGAGCTGTTTTTT. Its protein product is CASSRHGGNTGELFF.

The chain is built from TRBV5-1 and TRBJ2-5, with 8 bases identical to TRBD2. Germline values: CDR1 SGHRS, CDR2 YFSETQ. V was pared by 3 bases and J by 1 base, with 2 bases of the junction left unmatched. The CDR3 sequence is 14 residues long. CDR3: CASSSGGGQETQYF. The CDR3 nucleotides are TGCGCCAGCAGCTCGGGGGGGGGCCAAGAGACCCAGTACTTC.

The rearrangement joins TRBV3-1 to TRBJ1-4; 10 nucleotides align to TRBD1. The CDR3 covers 17 residues. CDR1 is LGHDT, CDR2 YNNKEL, per germline (reference sequence). V was pared by 1 base and J by 3 bases, with 5 bases of the junction left unmatched. Written as DNA, the CDR3 is TGTGCCAGCAGCCAAGTCCCGGGACAGGGGCCTAATGAAAAACTGTTTTTT. Protein: CASSQVPGQGPNEKLFF.

This clonotype was counted a few times. The CDR3, as DNA: TGCAGTGCTAGTAATTTGGGGGGCTACACCTTC. Translated: CSASNLGGYTF. The chain couples TRBV20-1 to TRBJ1-2, with D uncertain. The CDR3 has 11 amino acids. CDR1 and CDR2 (germline): DFQATT, SNEGSKA (reference sequence). Trimming removed 3 bases at V and 8 bases at J, with 10 bases between.